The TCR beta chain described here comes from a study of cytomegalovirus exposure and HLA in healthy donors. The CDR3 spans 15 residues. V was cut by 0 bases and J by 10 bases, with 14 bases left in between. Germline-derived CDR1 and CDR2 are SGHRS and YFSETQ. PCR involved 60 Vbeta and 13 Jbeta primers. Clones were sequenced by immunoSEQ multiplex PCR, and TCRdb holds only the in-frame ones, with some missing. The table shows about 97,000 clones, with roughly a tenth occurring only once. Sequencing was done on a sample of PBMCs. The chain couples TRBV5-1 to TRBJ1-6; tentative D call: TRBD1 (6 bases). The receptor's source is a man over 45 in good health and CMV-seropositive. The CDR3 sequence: CASSLATGPGSPLHF. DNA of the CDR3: TGCGCCAGCAGCTTGGCCACAGGGCCAGGGTCACCCCTCCACTTT.